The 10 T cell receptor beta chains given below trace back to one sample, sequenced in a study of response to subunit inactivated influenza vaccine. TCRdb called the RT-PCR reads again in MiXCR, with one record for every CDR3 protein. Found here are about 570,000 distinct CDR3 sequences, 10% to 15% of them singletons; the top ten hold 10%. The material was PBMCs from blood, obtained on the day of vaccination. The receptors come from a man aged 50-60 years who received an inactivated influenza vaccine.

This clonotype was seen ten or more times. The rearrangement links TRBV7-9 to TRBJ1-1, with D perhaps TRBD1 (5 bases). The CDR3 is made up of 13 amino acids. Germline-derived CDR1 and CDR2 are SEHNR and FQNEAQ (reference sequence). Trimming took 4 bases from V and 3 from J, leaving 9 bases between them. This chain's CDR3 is CASSSGADTEAFF. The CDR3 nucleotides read TGTGCCAGCAGCTCCGGGGCCGACACTGAAGCTTTCTTT.

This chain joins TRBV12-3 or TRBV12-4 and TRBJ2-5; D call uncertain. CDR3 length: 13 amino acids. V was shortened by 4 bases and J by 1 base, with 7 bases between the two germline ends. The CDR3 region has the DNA TGTGCCAGCAGTTCCAATACCCAAGAGACCCAGTACTTC. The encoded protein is CASSSNTQETQYF.

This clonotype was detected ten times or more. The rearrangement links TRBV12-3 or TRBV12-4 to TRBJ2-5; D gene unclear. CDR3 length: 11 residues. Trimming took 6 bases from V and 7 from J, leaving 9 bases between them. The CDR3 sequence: CASSPGGTQYF. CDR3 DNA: TGTGCCAGCAGCCCGGGCGGGACCCAGTACTTC.

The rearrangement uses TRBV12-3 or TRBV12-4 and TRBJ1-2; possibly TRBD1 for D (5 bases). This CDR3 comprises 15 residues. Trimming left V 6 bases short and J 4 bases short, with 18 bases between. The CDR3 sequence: CASRPPGGATYGYTF. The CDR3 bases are TGTGCCAGCAGGCCCCCCGGGGGAGCGACCTATGGCTACACCTTC.

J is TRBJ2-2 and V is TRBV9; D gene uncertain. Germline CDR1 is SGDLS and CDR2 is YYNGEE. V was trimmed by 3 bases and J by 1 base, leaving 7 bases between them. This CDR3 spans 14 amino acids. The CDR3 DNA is TGTGCCAGCAGCGCAACTATGAACACCGGGGAGCTGTTTTTT. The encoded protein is CASSATMNTGELFF. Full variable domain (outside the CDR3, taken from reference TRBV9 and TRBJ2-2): DSGVTQTPKHLITATGQRVTLRCSPRSGDLSVYWYQQSLDQGLQFLIQYYNGEERAKGNILERFSAQQFPDLHSELNLSSLELGDSALYFCASSATMNTGELFFGEGSRLTVL.

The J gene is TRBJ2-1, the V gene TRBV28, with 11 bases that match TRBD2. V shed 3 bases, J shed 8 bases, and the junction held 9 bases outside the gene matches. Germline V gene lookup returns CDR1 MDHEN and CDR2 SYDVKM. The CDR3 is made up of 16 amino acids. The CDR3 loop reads CASSFPLAGGGYEQFF. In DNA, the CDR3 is TGTGCCAGCAGTTTCCCGCTAGCGGGGGGTGGGTATGAGCAGTTCTTC. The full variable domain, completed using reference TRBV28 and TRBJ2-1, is DVKVTQSSRYLVKRTGEKVFLECVQDMDHENMFWYRQDPGLGLRLIYFSYDVKMKEKGDIPEGYSVSREKKERFSLILESASTNQTSMYLCASSFPLAGGGYEQFFGPGTRLTVL.

CDR3 nucleotides: TGCGCCAGCAGCCCCATACTGCGGGACAGGGGTCGAGAGCAGTACTTC. It codes for CASSPILRDRGREQYF. The V call is TRBV4-1, the J call TRBJ2-7; 10 positions match TRBD1. CDR1 and CDR2 from the germline V gene are MGHRA and YSYEKL. The CDR3 is 16 amino acids. Trimming took 4 bases from V and 7 from J; bases not matched to a gene: 13.

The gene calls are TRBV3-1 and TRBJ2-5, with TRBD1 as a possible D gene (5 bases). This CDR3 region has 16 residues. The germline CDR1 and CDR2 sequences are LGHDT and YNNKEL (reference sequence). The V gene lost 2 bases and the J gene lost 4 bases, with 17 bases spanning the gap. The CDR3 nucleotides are TGTGCCAGCAGCCAAAGGCGGCAGGGAAGTCGAGAGACCCAGTACTTC. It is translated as CASSQRRQGSRETQYF.

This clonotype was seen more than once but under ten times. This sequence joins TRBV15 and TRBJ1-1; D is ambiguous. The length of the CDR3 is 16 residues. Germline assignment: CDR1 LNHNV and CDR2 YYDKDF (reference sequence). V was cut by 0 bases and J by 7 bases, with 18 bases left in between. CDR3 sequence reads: CATSRDEESLTGEAFF. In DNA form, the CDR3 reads TGTGCCACCAGCAGAGATGAGGAATCTCTAACGGGTGAAGCTTTCTTT.

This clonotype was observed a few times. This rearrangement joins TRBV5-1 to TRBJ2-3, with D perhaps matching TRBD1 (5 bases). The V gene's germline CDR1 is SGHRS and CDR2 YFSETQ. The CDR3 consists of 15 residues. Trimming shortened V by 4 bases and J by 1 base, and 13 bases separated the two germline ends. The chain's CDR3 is CASSQNSRGTDTQYF. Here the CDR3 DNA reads TGCGCCAGCAGCCAGAACTCCAGGGGCACAGATACGCAGTATTTT.